What follows are 20 T cell receptor beta chains derived from one specimen sequenced in a study of T cells in localized non-small cell lung cancer. Clones were read by immunoSEQ multiplex PCR, and TCRdb kept only the in-frame ones, dropping some. This table has fewer than 40,000 clones, 85% to 90% appearing once. Sequenced here: peripheral blood, sampled before any cancer treatment. These receptors originate from an older female donor with stage I lung adenocarcinoma.

The CDR3 here is CASSPPGLEQFF. As DNA, the CDR3 is TGTGCCAGTAGTCCCCCAGGACTAGAGCAGTTCTTC. This chain links TRBV19 with TRBJ2-1; possible D gene TRBD2, 6 bases. V gave up 5 bases and J gave up 10 bases, with 12 bases separating them. The CDR3 loop spans 12 amino acids. Per the germline V gene, CDR1 is LNHDA and CDR2 is SQIVND (reference sequence).

This clone has only a few counts. V is TRBV19 and J is TRBJ2-1; 11 bases are a match to TRBD2. J was trimmed by 5 bases and V by 8 bases; bases with no gene match: 5. This CDR3 comprises 14 residues. The germline V gene has CDR1 LNHDA and CDR2 SQIVND (reference sequence). The CDR3 nucleotides are TGTGCCAGTGCAACTAGCGGGAGCAACAATGAGCAGTTCTTC. This encodes CASATSGSNNEQFF. Combining the CDR3 with reference TRBV19 and TRBJ2-1 gives the whole variable domain DGGITQSPKYLFRKEGQNVTLSCEQNLNHDAMYWYRQDPGQGLRLIYYSQIVNDFQKGDIAEGYSVSREKKESFPLTVTSAQKNPTAFYLCASATSGSNNEQFFGPGTRLTVL.

The chain links TRBV28 to TRBJ1-3; D not certain. The CDR3 loop spans 13 amino acids. V lost 6 bases to trimming and J lost 0 bases, with 6 bases between them. Germline V gene data show CDR1 as MDHEN and CDR2 as SYDVKM. CDR3 sequence (DNA): TGTGCCAGCAGCGGGAGCTCTGGAAACACCATATATTTT. This gives the protein CASSGSSGNTIYF.

The chain couples TRBV27 to TRBJ2-3; unclear D gene. The V end lost 1 base, the J end lost 2 bases, and 7 bases lay between the germline ends. The CDR3 is made up of 14 amino acids. CDR1 and CDR2 from the germline V gene are MNHEY and SMNVEV (reference sequence). The CDR3 sequence: CASSLYSPTDTQYF. In DNA form, the CDR3 reads TGTGCCAGCAGTTTATATTCCCCCACAGATACGCAGTATTTT.

The rearrangement links TRBV9 to TRBJ2-5; D unclear. V gave up 3 bases and J gave up 5 bases, with 11 bases separating them. Germline CDR1 is SGDLS and CDR2 is YYNGEE. This CDR3 region has 13 residues. CDR3 nucleotides: TGTGCCAGCAGCGCCCAAGGAGTGGAGACCCAGTACTTC. Translated: CASSAQGVETQYF.

The chain employs TRBV9 and TRBJ2-1, with 11 bases fitting TRBD1. The CDR3 has 16 residues. Germline lookup yields CDR1 SGDLS and CDR2 YYNGEE. Trimming at V came to 4 bases and at J to 0 bases, leaving 3 bases not matched to a gene. CDR3 protein: CASSSGQGGSYNEQFF. As DNA, the CDR3 is TGTGCCAGCAGCTCGGGACAGGGGGGCTCCTACAATGAGCAGTTCTTC.

This clone was seen once. V is TRBV18 and J is TRBJ1-4, with D maybe TRBD1 (6 bases). CDR3 size: 13 residues. Germline CDR1 reads KGHSH; CDR2 reads LQKENI. Trimming stripped 4 bases from V and 6 bases from J, with 9 bases between. CDR3 in amino acids: CASSQQGDEKLFF. The CDR3 nucleotides read TGTGCCAGCTCACAACAGGGCGATGAAAAACTGTTTTTT.

The CDR3 DNA sequence: TGCGCCAGCAGCCCTGCCACTGCCTGGCAAGCAGATACGCAGTATTTT. Translating it yields CASSPATAWQADTQYF. This rearrangement joins TRBV5-1 to TRBJ2-3; no clear D. Germline-derived CDR1 and CDR2 are SGHRS and YFSETQ. Trimming shortened V by 4 bases and J by 4 bases, and 19 bases separated the two germline ends. The CDR3 has 16 residues.

The genes are TRBV30 and TRBJ1-1; D is ambiguous. V lost 2 bases and J 3 bases, leaving 13 bases between the germline ends. The CDR3 has 14 amino acids. Per germline, CDR1 GTSNPN and CDR2 SVGIG (reference sequence). The CDR3, as DNA: TGTGCCTGGAGTATAAACGGGGTTGACACTGAAGCTTTCTTT. It encodes CAWSINGVDTEAFF.

The chain combines TRBV5-1 with TRBJ2-7; weak D call: TRBD2 (6 bases). There are 14 residues in the CDR3. Germline CDR1 and CDR2: SGHRS and YFSETQ. Trimming shortened V by 4 bases and J by 2 bases, and 13 bases separated the two germline ends. The CDR3 DNA sequence: TGCGCCAGCAGCCCGGGGGACGTCCCCTACGAGCAGTACTTC. This codes for CASSPGDVPYEQYF.

This rearrangement joins TRBV5-1 to TRBJ1-4; D uncertain. The ends were cut back, 4 bases at V and 0 bases at J, with 13 bases in the middle. The CDR3 spans 16 residues. CDR1 and CDR2 (germline): SGHRS, YFSETQ. Here the CDR3 reads CASSEGLVATNEKLFF. In DNA form, the CDR3 reads TGCGCCAGCAGCGAAGGACTGGTTGCAACTAATGAAAAACTGTTTTTT.

In its sample, this clone was seen once. The V call is TRBV5-6, the J call TRBJ2-5; D gene unclear. CDR3 size: 16 residues. In germline, CDR1 is SGHDT, CDR2 YYEEEE. V lost 0 bases to trimming and J lost 0 bases, with 12 bases between them. In DNA, the CDR3 is TGTGCCAGCAGCTTGGCCCGAGACTTGTACCAAGAGACCCAGTACTTC. Residues: CASSLARDLYQETQYF.

The V gene is TRBV18, the J gene TRBJ2-1; 7 bases align to TRBD2. The CDR3 spans 17 residues. The junction had 10 bases not matched to a gene; V was cut back by 3 bases and J by 2 bases. Germline lookup yields CDR1 KGHSH and CDR2 LQKENI. Written as DNA, the CDR3 is TGTGCCAGCTCACCCTTTTCGACTAGCCATGCCTACAATGAGCAGTTCTTC. It yields the protein CASSPFSTSHAYNEQFF.

This chain joins TRBV7-2 and TRBJ2-7; D is ambiguous. Trimming removed 5 bases from V and 4 bases from J, with 15 bases in between. The CDR3 is made up of 14 amino acids. CDR1 and CDR2 from the germline V gene are SGHTA and FQGNSA. CDR3 sequence reads: CASSLGPRNYEQYF. CDR3 in DNA: TGTGCCAGCAGCCTCGGACCAAGGAATTACGAGCAGTACTTC.

DNA for the CDR3: TGTGCCAGCAGCCGGGACAGGGGAGAAAATGAGCAGTTCTTC. This sequence encodes CASSRDRGENEQFF. The chain is built from TRBV7-2 and TRBJ2-1; 10 bases match TRBD1. CDR3 length: 14 residues. In germline, CDR1 is SGHTA, CDR2 FQGNSA. After removal of 5 bases from V and 7 bases from J, the junction contained 5 bases not matched to a gene.

This chain connects TRBV29-1 to TRBJ2-5, with 12 bases matching TRBD1. V trimming: 6 bases; J trimming: 5 bases; junction bases outside the gene matches: 7. CDR3 length: 14 residues. Germline values: CDR1 SQVTM, CDR2 ANQGSEA. The CDR3 coding sequence is TGCAGCGTCGCCGGGACAGGGGGCTGGGAGACCCAGTACTTC. Translated, it gives CSVAGTGGWETQYF.

The V call is TRBV6-5, the J call TRBJ2-2; 10 bases align to TRBD2. Germline V gene data show CDR1 as MNHEY and CDR2 as SVGAGI. The CDR3 loop spans 15 amino acids. Losses at the gene ends were 5 bases for V and 4 bases for J; bases not matched to a gene: 4. CDR3 protein: CASSISGRPTGELFF. The DNA of the CDR3 is TGTGCCAGCAGTATTAGCGGGAGGCCCACCGGGGAGCTGTTTTTT.

V gene TRBV5-5 combines with J gene TRBJ2-7; D call uncertain. V gave up 2 bases and J gave up 7 bases, with 10 bases separating them. From germline, CDR1 is SGHKS and CDR2 YYEKEE (reference sequence). The CDR3 is 12 residues long. The CDR3 reads CASSFPSGEQYF. DNA of the CDR3: TGTGCCAGCAGCTTCCCCTCCGGGGAGCAGTACTTC.

V usage is TRBV5-6 and J usage is TRBJ2-7; D call uncertain. Trimming took 0 bases from V and 4 from J, leaving 5 bases between them. There are 12 residues in the CDR3. Germline V CDR1 and CDR2: SGHDT, YYEEEE. DNA for the CDR3: TGTGCCAGCAGCTTGGCCACTTACGAGCAGTACTTC. It specifies CASSLATYEQYF.

This clone appeared a few times. V gene TRBV19 combines with J gene TRBJ2-7; D unresolved. V lost 5 bases, J lost 5 bases, and 13 bases lay in between. Germline V gene data show CDR1 as LNHDA and CDR2 as SQIVND (reference sequence). The CDR3 contains 13 residues. CDR3 in amino acids: CASSVSGLDEQYF. The CDR3 region has the DNA TGTGCCAGTAGTGTTTCTGGCCTAGACGAGCAGTACTTC.